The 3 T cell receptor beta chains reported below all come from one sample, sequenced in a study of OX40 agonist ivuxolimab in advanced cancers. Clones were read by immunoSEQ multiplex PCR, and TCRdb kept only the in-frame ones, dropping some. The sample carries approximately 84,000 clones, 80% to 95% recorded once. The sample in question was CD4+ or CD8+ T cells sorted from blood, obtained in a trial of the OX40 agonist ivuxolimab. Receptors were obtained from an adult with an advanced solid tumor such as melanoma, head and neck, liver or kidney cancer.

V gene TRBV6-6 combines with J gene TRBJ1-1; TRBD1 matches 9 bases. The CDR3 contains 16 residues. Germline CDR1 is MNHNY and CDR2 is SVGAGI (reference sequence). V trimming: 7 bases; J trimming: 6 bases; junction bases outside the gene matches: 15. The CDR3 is CASTPGTGYSSAEAFF. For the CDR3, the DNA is TGTGCCAGCACCCCGGGGACAGGGTACAGCAGCGCTGAAGCTTTCTTT.

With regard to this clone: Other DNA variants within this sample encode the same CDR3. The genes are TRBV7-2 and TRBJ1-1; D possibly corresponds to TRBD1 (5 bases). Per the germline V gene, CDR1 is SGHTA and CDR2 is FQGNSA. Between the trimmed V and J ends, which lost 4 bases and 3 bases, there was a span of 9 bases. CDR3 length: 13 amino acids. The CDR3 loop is CASSSQGDTEAFF. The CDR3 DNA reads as TGTGCCAGCAGCTCCCAGGGTGACACTGAAGCTTTCTTT.

CDR3 nucleotides: TGTGCCAGTATCAGCGGCTACGAGCAGTACTTC. This translates into CASISGYEQYF. J is TRBJ2-7 and V is TRBV19; possible D gene TRBD2, 5 bases. From germline, CDR1 is LNHDA and CDR2 SQIVND (reference sequence). V was shortened by 7 bases and J by 3 bases, with 7 bases between the two germline ends. This CDR3 is 11 amino acids long.